This T cell receptor beta chain was sequenced for a study of shared clonotypes between healthy human individuals. Sequenced by immunoSEQ multiplex PCR; TCRdb stores in-frame clones only, minus some. The sample includes 2,500,000 or so clones, 93% of them seen just once. The CDR3 runs 15 residues. V shed 2 bases and J shed 6 bases, with 17 bases lying between them. The germline CDR1 and CDR2 sequences are SGHAT and FQNNGV. This clone was recorded once. The chain joins TRBV11-2 to TRBJ2-7; D is perhaps TRBD1 or TRBD2 (6 bases each). This TCR derives from a young man in good health. Some clones in this sample may be carry-over from other donors' samples. Input material: naive CD4+ T cells from PBMCs. Subset denoted: CD45RA+ positively selected. This chain's CDR3 is CASSLLRGARFEQYF. In DNA, the CDR3 is TGTGCCAGCAGCTTACTTAGGGGGGCCCGGTTCGAGCAGTACTTC.